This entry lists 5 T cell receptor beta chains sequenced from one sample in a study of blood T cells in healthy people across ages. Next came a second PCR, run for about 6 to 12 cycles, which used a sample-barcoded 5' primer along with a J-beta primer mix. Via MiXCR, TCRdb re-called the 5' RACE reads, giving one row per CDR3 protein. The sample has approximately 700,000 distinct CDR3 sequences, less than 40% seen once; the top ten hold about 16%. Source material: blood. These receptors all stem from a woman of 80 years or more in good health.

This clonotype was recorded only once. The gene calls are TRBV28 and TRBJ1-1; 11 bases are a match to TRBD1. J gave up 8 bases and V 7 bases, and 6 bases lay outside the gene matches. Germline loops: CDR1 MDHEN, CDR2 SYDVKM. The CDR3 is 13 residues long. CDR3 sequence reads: CASTVGQGAEAFF. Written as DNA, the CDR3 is TGTGCCAGCACCGTCGGACAGGGGGCGGAAGCTTTCTTT.

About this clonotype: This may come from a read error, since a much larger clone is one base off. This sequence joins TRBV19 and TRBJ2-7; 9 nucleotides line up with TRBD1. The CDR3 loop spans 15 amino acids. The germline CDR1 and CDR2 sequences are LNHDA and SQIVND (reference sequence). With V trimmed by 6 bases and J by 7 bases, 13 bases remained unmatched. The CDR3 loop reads CASRSGTGSYNEQYF. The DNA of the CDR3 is TGTGCCAGTAGGTCCGGGACAGGGAGTTACAATGAGCAGTACTTC. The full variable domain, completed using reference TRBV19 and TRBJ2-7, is DGGITQSPKYLFRKEGQNVTLSCEQNLNHDAMYWYRQDPGQGLRLIYYSQIVNDFQKGDIAEGYSVSREKKESFPLTVTSAQKNPTAFYLCASRSGTGSYNEQYFGPGTRLTVT.

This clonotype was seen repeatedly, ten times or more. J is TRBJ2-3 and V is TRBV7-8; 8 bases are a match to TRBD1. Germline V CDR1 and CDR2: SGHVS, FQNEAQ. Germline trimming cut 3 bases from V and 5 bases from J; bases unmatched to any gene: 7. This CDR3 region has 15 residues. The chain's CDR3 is CASSLAQGAGDTQYF. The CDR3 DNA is TGTGCCAGCAGCTTGGCTCAGGGGGCGGGAGATACGCAGTATTTT.

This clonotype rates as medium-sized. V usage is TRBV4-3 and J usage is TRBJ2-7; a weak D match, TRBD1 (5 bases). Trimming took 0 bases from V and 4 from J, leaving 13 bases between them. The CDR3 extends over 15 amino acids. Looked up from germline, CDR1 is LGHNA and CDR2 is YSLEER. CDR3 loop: CASSQDTGRMYEQYF. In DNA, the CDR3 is TGCGCCAGCAGCCAAGACACAGGACGTATGTACGAGCAGTACTTC.

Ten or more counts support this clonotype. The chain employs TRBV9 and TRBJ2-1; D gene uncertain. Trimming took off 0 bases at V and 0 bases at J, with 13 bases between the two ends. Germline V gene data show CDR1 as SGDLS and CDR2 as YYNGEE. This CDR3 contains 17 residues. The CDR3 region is CASSVARGLSSYNEQFF. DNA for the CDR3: TGTGCCAGCAGCGTAGCTCGCGGCTTGAGCTCCTACAATGAGCAGTTCTTC.